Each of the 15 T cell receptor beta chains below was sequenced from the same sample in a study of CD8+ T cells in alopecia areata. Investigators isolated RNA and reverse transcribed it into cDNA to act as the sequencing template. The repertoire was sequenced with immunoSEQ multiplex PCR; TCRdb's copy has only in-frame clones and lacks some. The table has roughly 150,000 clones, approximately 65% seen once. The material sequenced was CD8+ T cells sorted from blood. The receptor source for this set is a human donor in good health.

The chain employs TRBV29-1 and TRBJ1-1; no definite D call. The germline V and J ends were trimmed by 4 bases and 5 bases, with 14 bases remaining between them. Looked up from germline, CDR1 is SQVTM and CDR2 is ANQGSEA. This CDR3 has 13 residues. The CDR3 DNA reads TGCAGCGTTGGTCGGGAGGAGGATACTGAAGCTTTCTTT. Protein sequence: CSVGREEDTEAFF.

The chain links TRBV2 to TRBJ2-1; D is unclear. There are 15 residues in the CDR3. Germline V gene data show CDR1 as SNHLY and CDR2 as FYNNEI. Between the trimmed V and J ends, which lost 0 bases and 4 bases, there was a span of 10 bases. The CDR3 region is CASSEAALRYNEQFF. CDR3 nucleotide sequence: TGTGCCAGCAGTGAAGCGGCCCTACGTTACAATGAGCAGTTCTTC.

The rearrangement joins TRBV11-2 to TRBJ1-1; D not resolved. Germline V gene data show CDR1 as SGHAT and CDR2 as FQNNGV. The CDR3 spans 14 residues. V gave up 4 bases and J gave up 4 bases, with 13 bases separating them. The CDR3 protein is CASSSRVSGTEAFF. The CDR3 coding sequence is TGTGCCAGCAGCTCGAGGGTCTCCGGCACTGAAGCTTTCTTT.

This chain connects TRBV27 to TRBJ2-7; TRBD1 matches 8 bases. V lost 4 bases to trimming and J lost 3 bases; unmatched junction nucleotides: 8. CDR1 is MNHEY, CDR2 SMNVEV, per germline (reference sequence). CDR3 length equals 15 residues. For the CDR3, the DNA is TGTGCCAGCAGTTACGGGACAGGTCAAAGCTACGAGCAGTACTTC. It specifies CASSYGTGQSYEQYF.

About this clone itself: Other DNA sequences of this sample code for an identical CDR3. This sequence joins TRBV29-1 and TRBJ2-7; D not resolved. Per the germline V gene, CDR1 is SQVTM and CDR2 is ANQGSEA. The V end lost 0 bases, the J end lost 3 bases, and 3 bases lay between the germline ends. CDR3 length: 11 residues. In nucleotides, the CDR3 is TGCAGCGTTGAAGACAGCTACGAGCAGTACTTC. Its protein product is CSVEDSYEQYF.

The chain's CDR3 is CASSYPLPQADTGELFF. CDR3 coding DNA: TGTGCCAGCAGCTACCCTTTACCTCAGGCAGACACCGGGGAGCTGTTTTTT. The V call is TRBV13, the J call TRBJ2-2; D remains unclear. V shed 4 bases and J shed 3 bases, with 18 bases lying between them. CDR3 length: 17 amino acids. CDR1 and CDR2 from the germline V gene are PRHDT and FYEKMQ (reference sequence).

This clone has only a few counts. The DNA for the CDR3 is TGCGCCAGCAGCGAAAACAATCAGCCCCAGCATTTT. Translating gives CASSENNQPQHF. V usage is TRBV10-2 and J usage is TRBJ1-5; D remains ambiguous. CDR3 length: 12 residues. Germline V gene sequence: CDR1 WSHSY, CDR2 SAAADI. V was cut by 6 bases and J by 3 bases, with 6 bases left in between.

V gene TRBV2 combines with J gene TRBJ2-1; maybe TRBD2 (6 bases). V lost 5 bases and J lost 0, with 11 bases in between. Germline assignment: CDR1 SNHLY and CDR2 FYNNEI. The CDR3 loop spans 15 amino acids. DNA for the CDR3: TGTGCCAGCAGTATAGCGGATAGCTCCTACAATGAGCAGTTCTTC. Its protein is CASSIADSSYNEQFF.

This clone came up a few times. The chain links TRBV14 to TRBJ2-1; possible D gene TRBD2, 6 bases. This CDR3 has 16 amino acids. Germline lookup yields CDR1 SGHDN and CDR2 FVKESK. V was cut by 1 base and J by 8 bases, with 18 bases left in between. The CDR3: CASSQAGTRPGDEQFF. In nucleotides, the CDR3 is TGTGCCAGCAGCCAAGCAGGAACGAGACCGGGGGATGAGCAGTTCTTC.

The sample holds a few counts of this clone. The CDR3 DNA is TGTGCCAGCACGGATGGGGGCAGGGGTGAGCAGTTCTTC. This sequence encodes CASTDGGRGEQFF. The V call is TRBV27, the J call TRBJ2-1; weak D call: TRBD1 (6 bases). Trimming shortened V by 7 bases and J by 9 bases, and 16 bases separated the two germline ends. CDR1 and CDR2 from the germline V gene are MNHEY and SMNVEV (reference sequence). This CDR3 region has 13 residues.

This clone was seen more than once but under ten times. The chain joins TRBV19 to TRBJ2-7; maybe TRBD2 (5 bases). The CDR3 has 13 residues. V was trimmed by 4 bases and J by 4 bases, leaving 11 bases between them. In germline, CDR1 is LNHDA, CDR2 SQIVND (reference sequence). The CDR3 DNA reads TGTGCCAGTAGTACCGGGATGGGTTACGAGCAGTACTTC. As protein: CASSTGMGYEQYF.

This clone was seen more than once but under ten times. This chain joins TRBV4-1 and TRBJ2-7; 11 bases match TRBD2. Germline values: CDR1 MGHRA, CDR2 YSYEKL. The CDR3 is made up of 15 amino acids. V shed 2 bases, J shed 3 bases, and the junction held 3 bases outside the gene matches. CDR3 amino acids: CASSQTSGSFYEQYF. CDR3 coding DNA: TGCGCCAGCAGCCAAACTAGCGGGAGTTTCTACGAGCAGTACTTC.

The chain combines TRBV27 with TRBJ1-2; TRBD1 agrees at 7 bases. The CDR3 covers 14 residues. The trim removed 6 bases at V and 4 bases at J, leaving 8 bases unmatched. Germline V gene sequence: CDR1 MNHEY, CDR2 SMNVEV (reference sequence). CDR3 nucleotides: TGTGCCAGCAGCTCCGGGACAGCTAGCTATGGCTACACCTTC. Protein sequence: CASSSGTASYGYTF.

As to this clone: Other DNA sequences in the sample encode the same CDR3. The CDR3 reads CASSLSSNQPQHF. In DNA, the CDR3 is TGTGCCAGCAGTTTAAGCAGCAATCAGCCCCAGCATTTT. The genes are TRBV27 and TRBJ1-5; D is unclear. Germline loops: CDR1 MNHEY, CDR2 SMNVEV (reference sequence). V was shortened by 2 bases and J by 1 base, with 3 bases between the two germline ends. The CDR3 sequence is 13 residues long.

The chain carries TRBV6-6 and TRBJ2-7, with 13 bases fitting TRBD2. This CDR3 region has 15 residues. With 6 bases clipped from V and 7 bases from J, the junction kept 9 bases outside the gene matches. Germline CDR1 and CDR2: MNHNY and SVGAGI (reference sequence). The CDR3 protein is CASSRTSGRADEQYF. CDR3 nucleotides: TGTGCCAGCAGCAGGACTAGCGGGAGAGCTGATGAGCAGTACTTC.